This T cell receptor (beta chain) was captured in a study of cytomegalovirus exposure and HLA in healthy donors. Only in-frame clones appear in the TCRdb table, and some are missing; sequencing was by immunoSEQ multiplex PCR. Among 140,000 or so clones listed, approximately 91% were seen once. The junction had 8 bases not matched to a gene; V was cut back by 2 bases and J by 7 bases. Germline CDR1 LNHDA, CDR2 SQIVND (reference sequence). The CDR3 consists of 15 residues. The material sequenced was PBMCs. This sequence was found in a young man in good health and CMV-seronegative. The V and J genes are TRBV19 and TRBJ1-2; 9 nucleotides match TRBD1. This chain's CDR3 is CASSILQGAIGGYTF. CDR3 nucleotides: TGTGCCAGTAGTATATTACAGGGGGCAATTGGTGGCTACACCTTC. Full variable domain (missing parts from reference TRBV19 and TRBJ1-2): DGGITQSPKYLFRKEGQNVTLSCEQNLNHDAMYWYRQDPGQGLRLIYYSQIVNDFQKGDIAEGYSVSREKKESFPLTVTSAQKNPTAFYLCASSILQGAIGGYTFGSGTRLTVV.